This record covers a single T cell receptor (beta chain). The antigen remains undetermined. The source of the sample is a study of cytomegalovirus exposure and HLA in healthy donors. Germline V gene data show CDR1 as LNHDA and CDR2 as SQIVND (reference sequence). The J segment lost 6 bases and the V segment lost 1 base, leaving 5 bases of the junction unmatched. CDR3 length: 14 amino acids. General study findings and limits: Certain indistinguishable V segments, among them TRBV6-2 and TRBV6-3, were excluded. A prior analysis recorded that most TCR beta V segments were productive about 87% or about 30% of the time. Analysis performed later found 16,000 or so TCR beta sequences associated with HLA alleles at 0.05 false discovery rate.

A multiplex PCR was run with 60 Vbeta primers and 13 Jbeta primers. As originally analysed: About 11 million of the 60 million to 90 million unique TCR beta chains counted in a later analysis were shared. Sequencing used immunoSEQ multiplex PCR; TCRdb keeps in-frame clones, though not all of them. V and J calls and clone size are copied from that table; D and trimming were computed from the DNA. Of under 200,000 clones listed, about 86% were seen once; the top ten hold approximately 2%. J is TRBJ2-7 and V is TRBV19, with TRBD1 matching over 8 bases. The sequenced sample consisted of PBMCs. This TCR was recovered from a woman between 18 and 29 years old in good health and CMV-seropositive. This chain's CDR3 is CASSIADRAGEQYF. The CDR3 DNA reads TGTGCCAGTAGTATAGCGGACAGGGCCGGCGAGCAGTACTTC.